This T cell receptor (beta chain) was found in a study of CD8+ T cells in alopecia areata. Sample treatment: oral pan-JAK inhibitor, 5-10 mg twice daily. Germline CDR1 is SGHVS and CDR2 is FNYEAQ. This CDR3 contains 13 residues. Trimming took 5 bases from V and 6 from J, leaving 10 bases between them. Sequencing relied on a cDNA template that was reverse transcribed from extracted RNA. Produced via immunoSEQ multiplex PCR; TCRdb's table is partial and in-frame only. The table has roughly 120,000 clones, approximately 54% seen once. The sequencing here drew on CD8+ T cells sorted from blood, taken at week 24, from a patient treated with tofacitinib. The sequence derives from a human donor with alopecia areata. The J gene is TRBJ2-2, the V gene TRBV7-6; no clear D. The CDR3 coding sequence is TGTGCCAGCAGCCAGTATGAAGCCGGGGAGCTGTTTTTT. This encodes CASSQYEAGELFF.